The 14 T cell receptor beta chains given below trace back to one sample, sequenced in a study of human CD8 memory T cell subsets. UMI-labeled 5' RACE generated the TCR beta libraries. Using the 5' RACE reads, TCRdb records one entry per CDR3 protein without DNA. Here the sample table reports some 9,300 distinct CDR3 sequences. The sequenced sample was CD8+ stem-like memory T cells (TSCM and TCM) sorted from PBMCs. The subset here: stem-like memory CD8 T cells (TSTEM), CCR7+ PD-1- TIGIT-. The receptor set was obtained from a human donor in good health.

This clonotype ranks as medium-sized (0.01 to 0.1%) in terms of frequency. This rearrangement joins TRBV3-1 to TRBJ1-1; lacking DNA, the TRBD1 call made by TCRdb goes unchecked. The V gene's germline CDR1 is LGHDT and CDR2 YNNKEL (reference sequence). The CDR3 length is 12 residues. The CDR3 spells CASSPGGTEAFF.

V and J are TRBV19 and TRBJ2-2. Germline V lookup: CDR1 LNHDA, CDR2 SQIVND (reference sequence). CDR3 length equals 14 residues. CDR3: CASSIVSVAGELFF.

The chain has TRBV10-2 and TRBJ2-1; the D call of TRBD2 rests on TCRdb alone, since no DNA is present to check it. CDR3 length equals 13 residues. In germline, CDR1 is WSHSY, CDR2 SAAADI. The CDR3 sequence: CASSAEGYNEQFF.

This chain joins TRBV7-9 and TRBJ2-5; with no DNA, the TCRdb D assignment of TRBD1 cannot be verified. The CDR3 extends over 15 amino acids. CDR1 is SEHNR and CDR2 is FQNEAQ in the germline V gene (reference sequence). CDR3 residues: CASSPGLSPQETQYF.

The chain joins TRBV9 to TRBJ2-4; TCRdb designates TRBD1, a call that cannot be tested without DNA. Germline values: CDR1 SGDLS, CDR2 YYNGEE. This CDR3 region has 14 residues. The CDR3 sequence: CASSVEGYRDIQYF.

CDR3 region: CASSQVPNTEAFF. The gene calls are TRBV4-3 and TRBJ1-1. This CDR3 is 13 amino acids long. In germline, CDR1 is LGHNA, CDR2 YSLEER.

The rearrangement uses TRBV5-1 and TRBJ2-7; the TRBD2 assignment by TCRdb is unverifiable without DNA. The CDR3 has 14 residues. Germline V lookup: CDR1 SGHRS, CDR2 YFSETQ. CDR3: CASSFTSGSYEQYF.

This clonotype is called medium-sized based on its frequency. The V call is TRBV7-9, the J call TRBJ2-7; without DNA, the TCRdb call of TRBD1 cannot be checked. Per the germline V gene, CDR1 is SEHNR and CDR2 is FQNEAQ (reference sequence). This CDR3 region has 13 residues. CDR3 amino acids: CASSSTGAIEQYF.

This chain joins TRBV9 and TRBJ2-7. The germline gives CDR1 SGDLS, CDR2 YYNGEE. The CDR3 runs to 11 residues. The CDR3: CASSKGYEQYF.

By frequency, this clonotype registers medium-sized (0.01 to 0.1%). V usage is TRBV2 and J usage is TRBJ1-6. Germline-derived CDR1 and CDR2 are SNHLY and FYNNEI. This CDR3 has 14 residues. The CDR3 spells CASSESGYGSPLHF. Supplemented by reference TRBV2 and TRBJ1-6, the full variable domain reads EPEVTQTPSHQVTQMGQEVILRCVPISNHLYFYWYRQILGQKVEFLVSFYNNEISEKSEIFDDQFSVERPDGSNFTLKIRSTKLEDSAMYFCASSESGYGSPLHFGNGTRLTVT.

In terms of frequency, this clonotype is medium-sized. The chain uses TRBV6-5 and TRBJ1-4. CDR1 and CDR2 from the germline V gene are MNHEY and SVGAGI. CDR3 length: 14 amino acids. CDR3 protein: CASSYSIRGEKLFF.

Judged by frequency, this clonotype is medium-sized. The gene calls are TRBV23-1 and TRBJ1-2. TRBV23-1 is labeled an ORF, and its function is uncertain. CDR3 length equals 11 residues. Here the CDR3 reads CASSPRAGYTF.

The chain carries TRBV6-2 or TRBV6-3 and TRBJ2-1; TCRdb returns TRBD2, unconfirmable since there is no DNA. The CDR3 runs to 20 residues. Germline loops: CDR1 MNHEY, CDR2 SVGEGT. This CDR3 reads CASRSLPGLAGEPSYNEQFF.

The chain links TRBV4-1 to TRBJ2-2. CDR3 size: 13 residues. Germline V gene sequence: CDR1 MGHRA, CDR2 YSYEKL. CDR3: CASSRLTGGELFF.